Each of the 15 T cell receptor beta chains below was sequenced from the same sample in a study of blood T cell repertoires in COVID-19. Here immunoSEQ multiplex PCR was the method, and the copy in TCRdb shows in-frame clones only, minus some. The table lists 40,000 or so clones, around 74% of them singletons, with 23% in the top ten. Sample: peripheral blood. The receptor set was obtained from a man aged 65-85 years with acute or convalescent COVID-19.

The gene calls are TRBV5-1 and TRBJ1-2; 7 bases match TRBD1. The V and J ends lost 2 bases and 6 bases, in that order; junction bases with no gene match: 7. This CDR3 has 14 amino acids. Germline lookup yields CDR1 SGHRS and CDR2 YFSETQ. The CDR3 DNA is TGCGCCAGCAGCTTCACCGGGACAGTGGATGGCTACACCTTC. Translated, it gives CASSFTGTVDGYTF.

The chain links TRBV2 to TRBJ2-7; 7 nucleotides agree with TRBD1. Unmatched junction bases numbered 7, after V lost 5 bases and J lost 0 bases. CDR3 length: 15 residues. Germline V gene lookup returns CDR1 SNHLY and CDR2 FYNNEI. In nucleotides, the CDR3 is TGTGCCAGCAGTCTCGACAGGGACCCCTCCTACGAGCAGTACTTC. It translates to CASSLDRDPSYEQYF.

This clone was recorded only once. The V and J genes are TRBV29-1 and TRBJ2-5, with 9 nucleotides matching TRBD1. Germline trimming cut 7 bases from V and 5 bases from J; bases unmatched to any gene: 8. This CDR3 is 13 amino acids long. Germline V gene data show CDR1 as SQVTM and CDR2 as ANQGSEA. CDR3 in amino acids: CSARRGQGETQYF. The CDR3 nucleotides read TGCAGCGCCCGACGGGGACAGGGCGAGACCCAGTACTTC.

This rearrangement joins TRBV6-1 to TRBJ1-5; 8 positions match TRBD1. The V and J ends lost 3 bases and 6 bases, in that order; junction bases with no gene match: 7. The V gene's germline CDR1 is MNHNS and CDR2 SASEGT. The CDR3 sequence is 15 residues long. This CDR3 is CASSDGQGVGQPQHF. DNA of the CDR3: TGTGCCAGCAGTGACGGACAGGGTGTTGGTCAGCCCCAGCATTTT.

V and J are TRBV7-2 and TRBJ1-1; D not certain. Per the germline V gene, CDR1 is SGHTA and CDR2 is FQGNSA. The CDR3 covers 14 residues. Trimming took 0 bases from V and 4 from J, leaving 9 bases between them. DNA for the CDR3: TGTGCCAGCAGCTTAGCCCAGAGAGGCACTGAAGCTTTCTTT. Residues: CASSLAQRGTEAFF.

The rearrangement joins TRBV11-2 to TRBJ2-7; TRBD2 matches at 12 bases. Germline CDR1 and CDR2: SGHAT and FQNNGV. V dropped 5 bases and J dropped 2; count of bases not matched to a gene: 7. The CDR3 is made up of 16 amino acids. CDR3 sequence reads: CASSLGLAGIAYEQYF. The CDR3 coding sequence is TGTGCCAGCAGCCTCGGACTAGCGGGAATAGCCTACGAGCAGTACTTC.

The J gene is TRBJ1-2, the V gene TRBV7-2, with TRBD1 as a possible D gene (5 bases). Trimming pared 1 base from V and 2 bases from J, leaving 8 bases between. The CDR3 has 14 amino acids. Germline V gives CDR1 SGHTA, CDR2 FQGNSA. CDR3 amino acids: CASSLGTMNYGYTF. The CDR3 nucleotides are TGTGCCAGCAGCTTAGGGACAATGAACTATGGCTACACCTTC.

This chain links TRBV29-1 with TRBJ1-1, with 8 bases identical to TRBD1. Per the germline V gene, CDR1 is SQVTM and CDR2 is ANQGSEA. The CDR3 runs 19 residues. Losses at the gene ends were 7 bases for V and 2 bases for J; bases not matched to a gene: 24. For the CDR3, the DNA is TGCAGCGGTGAGAAGAGACAGGGGCGCTCTAGGGAACCCAACACTGAAGCTTTCTTT. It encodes CSGEKRQGRSREPNTEAFF.

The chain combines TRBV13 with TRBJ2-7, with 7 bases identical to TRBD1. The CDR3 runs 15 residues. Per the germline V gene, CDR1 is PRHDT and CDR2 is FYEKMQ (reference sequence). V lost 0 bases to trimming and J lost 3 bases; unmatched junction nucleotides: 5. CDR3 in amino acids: CASSLGAGGNYEQYF. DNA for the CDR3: TGTGCCAGCAGCTTAGGGGCAGGGGGAAACTACGAGCAGTACTTC. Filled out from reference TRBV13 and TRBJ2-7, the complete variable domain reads AAGVIQSPRHLIKEKRETATLKCYPIPRHDTVYWYQQGPGQDPQFLISFYEKMQSDKGSIPDRFSAQQFSDYHSELNMSSLELGDSALYFCASSLGAGGNYEQYFGPGTRLTVT.

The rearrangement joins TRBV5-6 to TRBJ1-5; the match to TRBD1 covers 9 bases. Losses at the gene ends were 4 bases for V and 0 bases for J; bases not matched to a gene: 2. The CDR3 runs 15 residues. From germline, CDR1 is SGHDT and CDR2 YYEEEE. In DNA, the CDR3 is TGTGCCAGCAGCCGACAGGGGGATAGCAATCAGCCCCAGCATTTT. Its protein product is CASSRQGDSNQPQHF.

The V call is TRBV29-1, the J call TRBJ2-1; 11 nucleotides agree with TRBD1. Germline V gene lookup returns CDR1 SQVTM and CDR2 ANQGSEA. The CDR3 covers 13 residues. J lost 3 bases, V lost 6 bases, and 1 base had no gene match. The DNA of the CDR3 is TGCAGCGTCGGGACAGGGGGCTACAATGAGCAGTTCTTC. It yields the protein CSVGTGGYNEQFF.

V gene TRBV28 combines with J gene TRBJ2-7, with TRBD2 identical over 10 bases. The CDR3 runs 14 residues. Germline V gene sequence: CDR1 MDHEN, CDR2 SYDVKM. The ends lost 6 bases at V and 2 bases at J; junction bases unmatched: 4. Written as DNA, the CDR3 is TGTGCCAGCAGGTGGACTAGCGGAGCCTACGAGCAGTACTTC. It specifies CASRWTSGAYEQYF.

The CDR3 DNA sequence: TGCAGTGCTAGAGATGGAGGACCCCAGCATTTT. As protein: CSARDGGPQHF. This chain links TRBV20-1 with TRBJ1-5; D ambiguous. Germline V gives CDR1 DFQATT, CDR2 SNEGSKA (reference sequence). Trimming shortened V by 0 bases and J by 10 bases, and 7 bases separated the two germline ends. The CDR3 spans 11 residues.

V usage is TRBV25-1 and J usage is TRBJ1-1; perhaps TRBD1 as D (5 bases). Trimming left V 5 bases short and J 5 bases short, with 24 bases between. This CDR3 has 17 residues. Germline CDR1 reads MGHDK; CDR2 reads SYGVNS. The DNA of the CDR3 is TGTGCCAGCAGTATTCCGTCCTTCCCCCAGGGTGGAACTGAAGCTTTCTTT. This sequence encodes CASSIPSFPQGGTEAFF. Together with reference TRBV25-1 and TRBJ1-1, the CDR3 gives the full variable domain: EADIYQTPRYLVIGTGKKITLECSQTMGHDKMYWYQQDPGMELHLIHYSYGVNSTEKGDLSSESTVSRIRTEHFPLTLESARPSHTSQYLCASSIPSFPQGGTEAFFGQGTRLTVV.

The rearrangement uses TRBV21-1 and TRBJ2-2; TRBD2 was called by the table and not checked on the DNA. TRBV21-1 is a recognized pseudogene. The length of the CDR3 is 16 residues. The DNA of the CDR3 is TGTGCCAGCAGCCCTCCTCGGTCCCGGTCCACCGGGGAGCTGTTTTTT. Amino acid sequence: CASSPPRSRSTGELFF.